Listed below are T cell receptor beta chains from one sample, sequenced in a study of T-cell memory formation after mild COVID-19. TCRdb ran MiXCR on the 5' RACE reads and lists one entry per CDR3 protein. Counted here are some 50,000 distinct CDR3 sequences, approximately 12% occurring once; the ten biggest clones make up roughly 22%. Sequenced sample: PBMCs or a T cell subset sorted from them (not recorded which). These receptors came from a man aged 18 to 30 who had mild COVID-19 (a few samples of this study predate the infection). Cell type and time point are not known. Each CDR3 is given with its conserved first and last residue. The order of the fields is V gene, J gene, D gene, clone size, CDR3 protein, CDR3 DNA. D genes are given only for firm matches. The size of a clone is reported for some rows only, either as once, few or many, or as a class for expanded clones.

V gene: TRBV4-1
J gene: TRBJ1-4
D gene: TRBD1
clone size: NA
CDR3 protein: CASSQTGGLYEKLFF
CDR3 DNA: TGCGCCAGCAGCCAAACAGGGGGATTGTATGAAAAACTGTTTTTT

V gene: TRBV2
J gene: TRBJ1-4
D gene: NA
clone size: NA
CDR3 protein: CASSERGVREKLFF
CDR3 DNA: TGTGCCAGCAGTGAACGGGGCGTCCGAGAAAAACTGTTTTTT

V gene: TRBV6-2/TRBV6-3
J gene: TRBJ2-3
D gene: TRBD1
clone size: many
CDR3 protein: CASSLGQATDTQYF
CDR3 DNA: TGTGCCAGCAGTTTGGGACAGGCCACAGATACGCAGTATTTT

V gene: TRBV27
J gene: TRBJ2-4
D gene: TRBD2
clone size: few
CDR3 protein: CASSFPAGALPKNIQYF
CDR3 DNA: TGTGCCAGCAGTTTCCCAGCGGGGGCATTACCCAAAAACATTCAGTACTTC

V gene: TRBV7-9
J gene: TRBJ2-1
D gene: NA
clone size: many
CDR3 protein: CASSLVAGIDNEQFF
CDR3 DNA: TGTGCCAGCAGCTTAGTGGCAGGGATCGATAATGAGCAGTTCTTC

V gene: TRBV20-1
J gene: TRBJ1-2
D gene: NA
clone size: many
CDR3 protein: CSATGSGGYTF
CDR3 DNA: TGCAGTGCTACAGGGTCGGGTGGCTACACCTTC

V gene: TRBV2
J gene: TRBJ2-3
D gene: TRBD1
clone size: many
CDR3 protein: CASTELGQGVDTQYF
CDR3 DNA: TGTGCCAGCACCGAACTTGGACAGGGCGTAGATACGCAGTATTTT

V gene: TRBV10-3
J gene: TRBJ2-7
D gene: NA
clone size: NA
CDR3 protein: CAIGSIIEQYF
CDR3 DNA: TGTGCCATCGGATCCATAATAGAGCAGTACTTC

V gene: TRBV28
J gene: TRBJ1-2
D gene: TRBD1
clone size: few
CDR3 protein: CASSSGGMGYTF
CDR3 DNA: TGTGCCAGCAGTTCAGGGGGCATGGGCTACACCTTC

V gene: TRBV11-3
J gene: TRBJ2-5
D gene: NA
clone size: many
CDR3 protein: CASSLADQETQYF
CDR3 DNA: TGTGCCAGCAGCTTAGCCGATCAAGAGACCCAGTACTTC

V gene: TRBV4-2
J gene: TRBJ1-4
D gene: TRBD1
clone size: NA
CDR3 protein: CASSNRDRANEKLFF
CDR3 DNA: TGTGCCAGCAGCAACCGGGACAGGGCTAATGAAAAACTGTTTTTT

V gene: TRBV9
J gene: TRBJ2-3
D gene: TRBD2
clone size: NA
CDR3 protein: CASSEGGGTDTQYF
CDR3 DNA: TGTGCCAGCTCCGAGGGCGGGGGTACAGATACGCAGTATTTT

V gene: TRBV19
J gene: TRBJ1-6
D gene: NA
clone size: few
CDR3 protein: CASSPFRGSSPLHF
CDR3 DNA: TGTGCCAGTAGCCCCTTTCGTGGTAGTTCACCCCTCCACTTT

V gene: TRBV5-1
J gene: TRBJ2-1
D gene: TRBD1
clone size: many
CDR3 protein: CASSLVGQNNEQFF
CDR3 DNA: TGCGCCAGCAGCTTGGTGGGACAGAACAATGAGCAGTTCTTC

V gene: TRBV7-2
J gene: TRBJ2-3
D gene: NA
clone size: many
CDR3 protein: CASSPDQIDTQYF
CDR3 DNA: TGTGCCAGCAGCCCAGACCAGATAGATACGCAGTATTTT

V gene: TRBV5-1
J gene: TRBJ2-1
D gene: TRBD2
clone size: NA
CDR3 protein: CASSDTLAGGRLNEQFF
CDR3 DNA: TGCGCCAGCAGCGACACACTAGCGGGGGGGCGCTTAAATGAGCAGTTCTTC